The clone carrying this T cell receptor (beta chain) was found a few times. Its antigen remains unknown. MiXCR, applied by TCRdb to the reads, yields one record per CDR3 protein. The repertoire holds tens of thousands of distinct CDR3 sequences, with approximately 22% as singletons. This sample was taken from a study of T cell repertoires in cytomegalovirus infection. For the study at large: Both a matching HLA type and CMV infection were indicated by public TCR beta signatures.

Regarding the study as a whole: There were HLA-C-restricted CMV-specific TCR beta clonotypes dominating the ex vivo response.

This CDR3 has 14 residues. V gave up 7 bases and J gave up 1 base, with 14 bases separating them. The V gene's germline CDR1 is MDHEN and CDR2 SYDVKM. This clonotype was sampled from a human donor in good health (CMV status not recorded). Some clones in this sample may be carry-over from other donors' samples. Sequencing was done on a sample of PBMCs, sequenced either directly or after in vitro stimulation (not recorded which). The gene calls are TRBV28 and TRBJ2-7; D perhaps matches TRBD2 (6 bases). The CDR3 DNA follows: TGTGCCAGCACCGTTGGGGGGAGGTCCTACGAGCAGTACTTC. This codes for CASTVGGRSYEQYF.